These T cell receptor beta chains were read from a single sample in a study of response to subunit inactivated influenza vaccine. From the RT-PCR reads, TCRdb called clonotypes with MiXCR, one entry per CDR3 protein. The sample has about 700,000 distinct CDR3 sequences, 11% to 15% seen once. The specimen comprised PBMCs from blood, sampled approximately 15 days before vaccination. All receptors come from a man over 45 who received an inactivated influenza vaccine. CDR3s include the opening cysteine and the closing phenylalanine or tryptophan. D genes are given only for firm matches. Expanded clones are given a class, and other clones once, few, many or no size at all.

size	V	D	J	CDR3	DNA
NA	TRBV5-1	TRBD1	TRBJ1-1	CASSPGQGASEAFF	TGCGCCAGCAGCCCGGGACAGGGGGCTTCTGAAGCTTTCTTT
many	TRBV24-1	NA	TRBJ2-1	CATSDSGTNSYNEQFF	TGTGCCACCAGTGATTCCGGGACCAACTCCTACAATGAGCAGTTCTTC
few	TRBV15	TRBD1	TRBJ1-6	CATSRAGTGNSPLHF	TGTGCCACCAGCAGGGCCGGGACAGGGAATTCACCCCTCCACTTT
NA	TRBV20-1	TRBD1	TRBJ2-7	CSARDSGAGGGYEQYF	TGCAGTGCTAGAGATTCGGGGGCAGGGGGCGGATACGAGCAGTACTTC
few	TRBV7-2	NA	TRBJ2-5	CASRRDDETQYF	TGTGCCAGCAGGCGAGATGACGAGACCCAGTACTTC
NA	TRBV6-5	NA	TRBJ2-7	CASSYSTREYF	TGTGCCAGCAGTTACTCGACCAGGGAGTACTTC
few	TRBV6-1	NA	TRBJ1-1	CASRHRGLNGRMGTEAFF	TGTGCCAGCAGGCACCGTGGCTTAAATGGGAGAATGGGCACTGAAGCTTTCTTT
NA	TRBV24-1	NA	TRBJ2-1	CATSGREDSYNEQFF	TGTGCCACCAGTGGAAGGGAGGACTCCTACAATGAGCAGTTCTTC
many	TRBV7-8	NA	TRBJ2-3	CASSPSGVGGTQYF	TGTGCCAGCAGCCCATCCGGCGTGGGAGGTACGCAGTATTTT
few	TRBV2	NA	TRBJ1-2	CASSEALRAGRRGYTF	TGTGCCAGCAGTGAAGCGCTTCGGGCAGGGCGGCGAGGCTACACCTTC
many	TRBV4-2	TRBD1	TRBJ2-5	CASSPSGTGRETQYF	TGTGCCAGCAGCCCTTCCGGGACAGGGCGTGAGACCCAGTACTTC
few	TRBV3-1	NA	TRBJ2-7	CASSHPRGGYEQYF	TGTGCCAGCAGTCACCCCAGGGGTGGCTACGAGCAGTACTTC
few	TRBV28	NA	TRBJ2-5	CASSRETIGETQYF	TGTGCCAGCAGCCGAGAAACTATAGGAGAGACCCAGTACTTC
NA	TRBV20-1	TRBD1	TRBJ2-2	CSGGQALTGELFF	TGCAGTGGGGGACAGGCCCTCACCGGGGAGCTGTTTTTT
few	TRBV5-6	TRBD1	TRBJ1-5	CASSFGTAFSNQPQHF	TGTGCCAGCAGCTTCGGGACAGCTTTTAGCAATCAGCCCCAGCATTTT
few	TRBV15	NA	TRBJ2-5	CATSTRVGVQETQYF	TGTGCCACCAGCACCCGGGTGGGGGTCCAAGAGACCCAGTACTTC
NA	TRBV5-1	NA	TRBJ2-5	CASSFQGGETQYF	TGCGCCAGCAGCTTCCAGGGCGGGGAGACCCAGTACTTC
NA	TRBV20-1	TRBD1	TRBJ1-2	CSARDPDRVYGYTF	TGCAGTGCTAGAGACCCGGACAGGGTCTATGGCTACACCTTC
NA	TRBV3-1	TRBD2	TRBJ2-7	CASSQEPSGVLSYEQYF	TGTGCCAGCAGCCAAGAACCTAGCGGGGTCCTCTCCTACGAGCAGTACTTC
NA	TRBV4-3	TRBD2	TRBJ2-3	CASSQEGTSGTTQYF	TGCGCCAGCAGCCAAGAGGGGACTAGCGGGACCACGCAGTATTTT
NA	TRBV7-6	NA	TRBJ2-5	CASSLVKAPYETQYF	TGTGCCAGCAGCTTAGTAAAGGCCCCTTATGAGACCCAGTACTTC
NA	TRBV18	TRBD1	TRBJ2-7	CASSYNRGSYEQYF	TGTGCCAGCTCATATAACAGGGGCTCCTACGAGCAGTACTTC
NA	TRBV18	TRBD1	TRBJ1-2	CASSRKVDRGPGYTF	TGTGCCAGCTCACGCAAAGTGGACAGGGGGCCTGGCTACACCTTC
NA	TRBV5-1	NA	TRBJ1-1	CASSKTGMNTEAFF	TGCGCCAGCAGCAAGACTGGCATGAACACTGAAGCTTTCTTT
few	TRBV5-1	NA	TRBJ2-5	CASSLEWGQETQYF	TGCGCCAGCAGCTTGGAGTGGGGGCAGGAGACCCAGTACTTC
few	TRBV5-1	NA	TRBJ1-3	CASSQGITGNTIYF	TGCGCCAGCAGCCAAGGGATAACTGGAAACACCATATATTTT
few	TRBV29-1	NA	TRBJ2-7	CSVRVGGSYEQYF	TGCAGCGTCCGGGTGGGGGGATCCTACGAGCAGTACTTC
NA	TRBV5-1	TRBD2	TRBJ2-7	CASSPASGSNGYEQYF	TGCGCCAGCAGCCCTGCTAGCGGGAGCAACGGATACGAGCAGTACTTC
few	TRBV20-1	TRBD1	TRBJ1-4	CSAEQGHNEKLFF	TGCAGTGCCGAACAGGGGCATAATGAAAAACTGTTTTTT
many	TRBV24-1	TRBD2	TRBJ2-1	CATVNSGGPDNEQFF	TGTGCCACCGTAAATAGCGGGGGGCCCGACAATGAGCAGTTCTTC
few	TRBV20-1	NA	TRBJ2-6	CSAGGGRSGANVLTF	TGCAGTGCCGGGGGAGGTCGCTCTGGGGCCAACGTCCTGACTTTC
NA	TRBV7-9	NA	TRBJ2-7	CASSRPPYEQYF	TGTGCCAGCAGCCGGCCCCCCTACGAGCAGTACTTC
NA	TRBV5-1	TRBD2	TRBJ2-5	CASSPEGSGIPGETQYF	TGCGCCAGCAGCCCGGAGGGTAGCGGGATACCGGGAGAGACCCAGTACTTC
NA	TRBV4-3	NA	TRBJ2-3	CASSQDFWGAQADTQYF	TGCGCCAGCAGCCAAGATTTTTGGGGGGCCCAGGCGGATACGCAGTATTTT
NA	TRBV6-1	NA	TRBJ2-2	CASVPTGTGELFF	TGTGCCAGCGTCCCTACAGGAACCGGGGAGCTGTTTTTT
many	TRBV12-3/TRBV12-4	NA	TRBJ1-6	CASATRTLGNSPLHF	TGTGCCAGCGCCACCAGGACGTTAGGAAATTCACCCCTCCACTTT
many	TRBV7-9	TRBD1	TRBJ1-1	CASSAQGTNTEAFF	TGTGCCAGCAGCGCACAGGGGACGAACACTGAAGCTTTCTTT
few	TRBV6-1	NA	TRBJ2-1	CASTTSPYPNEQFF	TGTGCCAGCACGACTAGTCCCTATCCCAATGAGCAGTTCTTC
few	TRBV5-1	NA	TRBJ1-2	CASSLADSLGYGYTF	TGCGCCAGCAGCTTGGCGGACAGCCTTGGTTATGGCTACACCTTC
few	TRBV4-2	NA	TRBJ1-1	CASSQDLRENTEAFF	TGTGCCAGCAGCCAAGATTTGCGAGAGAACACTGAAGCTTTCTTT
few	TRBV29-1	NA	TRBJ2-5	CSLVRGETQYF	TGCAGCCTCGTTAGGGGAGAGACCCAGTACTTC
NA	TRBV5-1	NA	TRBJ2-2	CARVPRTCANTGELFF	TGCGCCAGGGTCCCCAGGACCTGTGCGAACACCGGGGAGCTGTTTTTT